This T cell receptor beta chain was recovered during a study of shared clonotypes between healthy human individuals (TCRdb year 2020). As for the study more broadly: The cohort comprised two women and three men aged 18 to 49 years. For each donor, CD4 naive and CD4 memory were each given three plates, CD8 naive was given two plates, and CD8 memory was given one plate. Blood TCR repertoires of five healthy adults were deeply sequenced to estimate repertoire size and the extent of clonotype sharing between individuals. Different laboratories and diverse techniques were used to prepare libraries and sequence TCR repertoires, to increase sequencing depth and limit assay-specific biases. Leukapheresis yielded between about 0.9 and 10 billion PBMCs per donor.

TCR CDR3 regions were amplified from genomic DNA by multiplex PCR using the deep immunoSEQ assay. Extracted genomic DNA from each cell subset was spread evenly across all wells of several immunoSEQ 96-well plates, with each plate serving as a replicate. For sorted subsets, around 0.2 ug of genomic DNA, equivalent to about 30,000 T cell genomes, went into each replicate PCR. Purified libraries were quantified with a Qubit 3.0 fluorometer, sized on a Bioanalyzer 2100, and re-quantified with the KAPA Library Quantification kit. Every immunoSEQ 96-well plate was sequenced on a dedicated single-read 150-cycle Illumina NextSeq 550 flow cell. The study's own analysis went as follows. Because only junctional sequences without quality scores were contained in the immunoSEQ output, filtering matching that applied to full-length reads could not be performed. Sequences were annotated with PyIR, a Python wrapper for IgBLAST v1.9, using IMGT germline references to assign V/J genes and CDR3. Reads with weak V/J assignments (E-value above 1e-6), missing CDR3, stop codons, out-of-frame junctions, or ambiguous translated residues were removed. V3J clonotypes were defined as sequences sharing the same inferred V gene, J gene, and CDR3 amino acid sequence. Percentage overlap between repertoires was calculated by dividing the number of shared unique clonotypes by the size of the smaller repertoire. Three approaches were used to assess repertoire richness: RTK rarefaction, the Chao1 estimator, and Recon v2.1 estimates of unobserved clonotypes. OLGA was used to compute generation probabilities for all TCRbeta clonotypes that the gDNA method yielded from a handful of donors. In TCRdb, the immuneACCESS table is reduced to in-frame sequences with V and J assigned. These tables do not hold every clone; where another copy was compared, an unresolved V gene accounts for under half, and the others remain unexplained. The DNA was the basis for D and trimming; V, J and clone size are from that table. The sample records about 1.5 million clones, roughly 96% of which are singletons. 0.95% to 1.5% of the sample belongs to the ten largest clones.

About this clone itself: What antigen it recognizes has not been identified. Nothing much larger sits one base from this clone, and base qualities are not available.

The donors were healthy, HIV-negative adults who had no recently reported acute infections or vaccinations. Every donor was a Caucasian adult living in Nashville, Tennessee, USA. CD4+ T cells were enriched by magnetic negative selection, after which naive cells were positively selected on CD45RA and the negative fraction was taken as the memory subset. Blood was collected by leukapheresis, and PBMCs were isolated by Ficoll-Histopaque density gradient centrifugation and then cryopreserved in liquid nitrogen vapor phase. Analytical flow cytometry was used to check the purity and quantity of each magnetically sorted T cell population. Genomic DNA was isolated from each sorted fraction and quantified by UV absorbance on a Nanodrop 2000c. Trimmed from V: 2 bases; trimmed from J: 5 bases; junction bases lacking a gene match: 7. The germline V gene provides CDR1 MNHEY and CDR2 SVGAGI. Including the terminal cysteine and phenylalanine, the CDR3 comprises 15 residues. CDR3 DNA only is kept here, 45 bases in frame from base 1.

General study outcomes and caveats: Based on pairwise subsampling, the degree of clonotype sharing among donors was expected to be affected by sequencing depth. Sampling was restricted to blood, and TCR repertoires in tissue are likely to differ from TCR repertoires in blood. Estimated clonotype richness was generally larger for naive than for memory subsets. Because the study included only a small number of donors, the genetic and exposure-history diversity represented was limited. Even with the large sequencing depth, rarefaction of the sorted-subset datasets indicated that sequencing was incomplete. Across four donors, approximately 5% of naive CD4, roughly 3.5% of naive CD8, 2.3% of memory CD4, and about 0.44% of memory CD8 clonotypes were shared. Higher generation probabilities were observed for clonotypes shared by all four sorted-subset donors than for non-shared clonotypes.

The clonotype was recovered from a man aged 25 to 40 in good health. Recombination connected TRBV6-5 to TRBJ2-5; 8 bases in the junction line up with TRBD1. The specimen sequenced was naive CD4+ T cells sorted from blood. Interpreted using the paper, the cell subset or site label stands for: CD45RA+ positively selected. The bases are TGTGCCAGCAGTTACGGGACAGGCCTCGTGGAGACCCAGTACTTC. This is translated as CASSYGTGLVETQYF.